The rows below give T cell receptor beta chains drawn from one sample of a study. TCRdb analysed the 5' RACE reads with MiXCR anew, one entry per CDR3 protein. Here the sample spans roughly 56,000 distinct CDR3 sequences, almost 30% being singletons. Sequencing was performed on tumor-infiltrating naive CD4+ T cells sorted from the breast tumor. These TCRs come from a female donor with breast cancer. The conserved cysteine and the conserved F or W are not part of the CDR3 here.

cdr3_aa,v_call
ASSLRGATGELF,TRBV5-1
ASSSGLRSDTQY,TRBV12-3/TRBV12-4
TSSLQGANTEAF,TRBV7-9
ASSAQAGVDTQY,TRBV9
ASRPPGQGSIGYT,TRBV6-5
ASSPRDNEQF,TRBV3-1
ASSQDLEYGYT,TRBV3-1
ASSLLVPSNTGELF,TRBV27
ASSPTTIY,TRBV7-9
ASSIFSGQGREKLF,TRBV2
ASSFYGEQY,TRBV12-3/TRBV12-4
ASSLATNSEAF,TRBV5-1
ASSPSGSGGELF,TRBV5-1
ASSNSGSSYNEQF,TRBV7-2
ASNSQGVYT,TRBV6-6
ASSQDIGQGARGNIQY,TRBV4-3
ASSLGGYGYT,TRBV7-2
ASGQGITHTEAF,TRBV6-6
ASSSQSGTSWTNEQF,TRBV7-2
SAKSRGSETQY,TRBV20-1
AIGAGGFQPQH,TRBV10-3
SARRLAGDYEQY,TRBV20-1
SAQQGASTDTQY,TRBV20-1
ASRTLAGVTDTQY,TRBV6-2/TRBV6-3
ASSYIFGRKDTEAF,TRBV6-2/TRBV6-3
ASSLGNEQY,TRBV5-1
AWAGTTNTGELF,TRBV30
SAKTDGGYT,TRBV20-1
ASSSLGVGETQY,TRBV7-9
ASSSGAYAYEQY,TRBV12-3/TRBV12-4
AWSDTLGGELF,TRBV30
ASSQLRGSLYEQY,TRBV4-2
AGSLQRTSVDEQF,TRBV12-3/TRBV12-4
ASSFTGSYINEQF,TRBV12-3/TRBV12-4
AVALGGSGANVLT,TRBV10-3
ASSPPGLAGGPQF,TRBV4-1
ASSPGRGTGVEPQH,TRBV5-1
SAASGYGYGYT,TRBV20-1
ASSLSRYNEQF,TRBV7-2
ASSLTGVSSYEQY,TRBV6-5
AGSPRGGTSQPYEQY,TRBV7-2
ASSPPGGNEQF,TRBV27
ASTPGQGNEKLF,TRBV28
ASSQLPGDSYEQY,TRBV4-3
SATEVDSETQY,TRBV20-1
SARDSKAGNEQY,TRBV20-1
ASSPYGTGKETQY,TRBV6-5
SAGNTGGPSYNEQF,TRBV20-1
ASSPRYQPQH,TRBV28
SARDLRGTGGLKAYNEQF,TRBV20-1
ASSSDSISALNYGYT,TRBV27
ASSLRGTDTQY,TRBV12-3/TRBV12-4
ASTRYEGEQY,TRBV6-1
SATRDSHTQETQY,TRBV20-1
SMSREYTGELF,TRBV20-1
ASRERTSGRATLTRRNEQF,TRBV7-9
ASSSLISTDTQY,TRBV11-2
ASSFALGQETQY,TRBV27